Listed below are T cell receptor beta chains from one sample, sequenced in a study of long-term antiretroviral therapy in people with HIV. Generated by immunoSEQ multiplex PCR, the TCRdb table keeps only in-frame clones and is missing some. The profile shows approximately 13,000 clones, 77% of them singletons. Sample: unsorted PBMCs, taken 1.3 years before starting antiretroviral therapy. The receptors were gathered from a man aged 35 to 55 with HIV. CDR3s include the opening cysteine and the closing phenylalanine or tryptophan. The order of the fields is D gene, clone size, J gene, V gene, CDR3 DNA, CDR3 protein. D genes are given only for firm matches. Not every row has a clone size; where given, it reads once, few, many or a size class.

d_gene: TRBD2
abundance: medium-sized
j_gene: TRBJ2-5
v_gene: TRBV7-9
CDR3nt: TGTGCCAGCAGCTTAGAGTTTTCAGCGGGGCCCATGACCCAGTACTTC
CDR3aa: CASSLEFSAGPMTQYF

d_gene: -
abundance: -
j_gene: TRBJ1-2
v_gene: TRBV10-3
CDR3nt: TGTGCCATCAGTGTTGGAACAAGTGCTAACTATGGCTACACCTTC
CDR3aa: CAISVGTSANYGYTF

d_gene: -
abundance: -
j_gene: TRBJ1-1
v_gene: TRBV7-3
CDR3nt: TGTGCCAGCAGCTTAACGTCGGGAGCTGAAGCTTTCTTT
CDR3aa: CASSLTSGAEAFF

d_gene: -
abundance: -
j_gene: TRBJ1-5
v_gene: TRBV6-1
CDR3nt: TGTGCCAGCAGTGAAGCGCTAAAGGGAAATCAGCCCCAGCATTTT
CDR3aa: CASSEALKGNQPQHF

d_gene: TRBD2
abundance: -
j_gene: TRBJ2-3
v_gene: TRBV27
CDR3nt: TGTGCCAGCAGTTTAGGGGACTACGCAGATACGCAGTATTTT
CDR3aa: CASSLGDYADTQYF

d_gene: -
abundance: once
j_gene: TRBJ1-2
v_gene: TRBV2
CDR3nt: TGTGCCAGCAGCCCCACGCAGCACGGGGCCTCAAACTATGGCTACACCTTC
CDR3aa: CASSPTQHGASNYGYTF

d_gene: TRBD1
abundance: -
j_gene: TRBJ2-7
v_gene: TRBV10-1
CDR3nt: TGCGCCAGCAGTGAGCCCCGGGTAAGACAGGGAAGGCCCTACGAGCAGTACTTC
CDR3aa: CASSEPRVRQGRPYEQYF

d_gene: TRBD1
abundance: -
j_gene: TRBJ2-7
v_gene: TRBV19
CDR3nt: TGTGCCAGTAGTAGAGGTGGACAGGGATCCTACGAGCAGTACTTC
CDR3aa: CASSRGGQGSYEQYF

d_gene: -
abundance: -
j_gene: TRBJ2-2
v_gene: TRBV7-3
CDR3nt: TGTGCCAGCAGCAGGGGAGGCGACACCGGGGAGCTGTTTTTT
CDR3aa: CASSRGGDTGELFF

d_gene: -
abundance: -
j_gene: TRBJ2-7
v_gene: TRBV29-1
CDR3nt: TGCAGCGCCGGAGGCGGTCCAGGTACGGGGGAGCAGTACTTC
CDR3aa: CSAGGGPGTGEQYF

d_gene: TRBD2
abundance: -
j_gene: TRBJ2-7
v_gene: TRBV5-1
CDR3nt: TGCGCCAGCAGGACTAGCGGGAGCTCCTACGAGCAGTACTTC
CDR3aa: CASRTSGSSYEQYF

d_gene: -
abundance: -
j_gene: TRBJ1-2
v_gene: TRBV5-1
CDR3nt: TGCGCCAGCAGCCGCCCCCCCGCTGACTATGGCTACACCTTC
CDR3aa: CASSRPPADYGYTF

d_gene: -
abundance: -
j_gene: TRBJ2-7
v_gene: TRBV2
CDR3nt: TGTGCCAGCACGGGATTCTACGAGCAGTACTTC
CDR3aa: CASTGFYEQYF

d_gene: TRBD1
abundance: few
j_gene: TRBJ2-7
v_gene: TRBV7-9
CDR3nt: TGTGCCAGCAGCCCGGATGACAGGGGGCTTAACGAGCAGTACTTC
CDR3aa: CASSPDDRGLNEQYF

d_gene: TRBD1
abundance: few
j_gene: TRBJ1-5
v_gene: TRBV19
CDR3nt: TGTGCCAGTAGTACTCAGGGGGCTGATCAGCCCCAGCATTTT
CDR3aa: CASSTQGADQPQHF

d_gene: -
abundance: -
j_gene: TRBJ2-2
v_gene: TRBV5-5
CDR3nt: TGTGCCAGCAGCTTGGTTAGCGTCGGGGAGCTGTTTTTT
CDR3aa: CASSLVSVGELFF

d_gene: -
abundance: -
j_gene: TRBJ1-2
v_gene: TRBV30
CDR3nt: TGTGCCTGGAGACCCTCCTTCCAGGGGAGAGGCTACACCTTC
CDR3aa: CAWRPSFQGRGYTF

d_gene: -
abundance: -
j_gene: TRBJ1-2
v_gene: TRBV20-1
CDR3nt: TGCAGTGCTGCTGGGGGTAAGGGCTACACCTTC
CDR3aa: CSAAGGKGYTF

d_gene: -
abundance: -
j_gene: TRBJ1-2
v_gene: TRBV6-5
CDR3nt: TGTGCCAGCAGTTACCGGTATGACGTCGGAGGCTACACCTTC
CDR3aa: CASSYRYDVGGYTF

d_gene: TRBD2
abundance: -
j_gene: TRBJ2-1
v_gene: TRBV5-1
CDR3nt: TGCGCCAGCAGCTCGGGGGGGCCAAATGAGCAGTTCTTC
CDR3aa: CASSSGGPNEQFF

d_gene: -
abundance: -
j_gene: TRBJ2-2
v_gene: TRBV21-1
CDR3nt: TGTGCCAGCAGCAAAGGGACAGGGGTTTCATCGAACACCGGGGAGCTGTTTTTT
CDR3aa: CASSKGTGVSSNTGELFF

d_gene: TRBD2
abundance: -
j_gene: TRBJ2-2
v_gene: TRBV5-1
CDR3nt: TGCGCCAGCAGCTCCTCCCGGATTAGCGGGGCCGGGGAGCTGTTTTTT
CDR3aa: CASSSSRISGAGELFF

d_gene: TRBD2
abundance: -
j_gene: TRBJ2-1
v_gene: TRBV5-1
CDR3nt: TGCGCCAGCAGCCTTGGTATGTGGTCGGGGGGGCCGGAAAATGAGCAGTTCTTC
CDR3aa: CASSLGMWSGGPENEQFF

d_gene: -
abundance: -
j_gene: TRBJ2-5
v_gene: TRBV5-1
CDR3nt: TGCGCCAGCAGCTTGGCCCAAGAGACCCAGTACTTC
CDR3aa: CASSLAQETQYF

d_gene: TRBD1
abundance: -
j_gene: TRBJ1-1
v_gene: TRBV9
CDR3nt: TGTGCCAGCAGCGTATCCCCCGACAGGGGGCGGGAAGCTTTCTTT
CDR3aa: CASSVSPDRGREAFF

d_gene: TRBD1
abundance: -
j_gene: TRBJ2-5
v_gene: TRBV5-8
CDR3nt: TGTGCCAGCAGCTTGGACTTGGACAGGGGGCTTGGGACCCAGTACTTC
CDR3aa: CASSLDLDRGLGTQYF

d_gene: TRBD1
abundance: -
j_gene: TRBJ2-4
v_gene: TRBV27
CDR3nt: TGTGCCAGCAGTGCGGGACAGGGGGCAAACATTCAGTACTTC
CDR3aa: CASSAGQGANIQYF

d_gene: -
abundance: -
j_gene: TRBJ1-5
v_gene: TRBV4-1
CDR3nt: TGCGCCAGCAGCCAAGAGACGCGGACAGTAATCCAGCCCCAGCATTTT
CDR3aa: CASSQETRTVIQPQHF

d_gene: -
abundance: -
j_gene: TRBJ2-3
v_gene: TRBV10-2
CDR3nt: TGCGCCAGCAGTGAGTCGGGACGGCGAGATACGCAGTATTTT
CDR3aa: CASSESGRRDTQYF

d_gene: TRBD1
abundance: -
j_gene: TRBJ1-2
v_gene: TRBV9
CDR3nt: TGTGCCAGCAGCCCCCACGGCGGACAGGAGGTGGGCTATGGCTACACCTTC
CDR3aa: CASSPHGGQEVGYGYTF

d_gene: TRBD1
abundance: -
j_gene: TRBJ1-1
v_gene: TRBV7-6
CDR3nt: TGTGCCAGCAGCTTAGCGCAGGGGGGCACTGAAGCTTTCTTT
CDR3aa: CASSLAQGGTEAFF

d_gene: -
abundance: -
j_gene: TRBJ1-5
v_gene: TRBV6-1
CDR3nt: TGTGCCAGCAGTGATTTGGGCAATCAGCCCCAGCATTTT
CDR3aa: CASSDLGNQPQHF

d_gene: -
abundance: -
j_gene: TRBJ2-7
v_gene: TRBV18
CDR3nt: TGTGCCAGCTCACCGATTCCAACAAGCTCCTACGAGCAGTACTTC
CDR3aa: CASSPIPTSSYEQYF

d_gene: -
abundance: -
j_gene: TRBJ1-2
v_gene: TRBV5-1
CDR3nt: TGCGCCAGCAGAGAGGAGGTTGGCGGTGGCTACACCTTC
CDR3aa: CASREEVGGGYTF

d_gene: -
abundance: -
j_gene: TRBJ2-2
v_gene: TRBV5-4
CDR3nt: TGTGCCAGCAGCTTCGTCCAGGGAACCGGGGAGCTGTTTTTT
CDR3aa: CASSFVQGTGELFF

d_gene: -
abundance: -
j_gene: TRBJ2-7
v_gene: TRBV18
CDR3nt: TGTGCCAGCTCAGGCCGGACGGGGACCTACGAGCAGTACTTC
CDR3aa: CASSGRTGTYEQYF

d_gene: TRBD2
abundance: -
j_gene: TRBJ2-3
v_gene: TRBV18
CDR3nt: TGTGCCAGCTCCCCTAGCGGGGGGGAAGATACGCAGTATTTT
CDR3aa: CASSPSGGEDTQYF

d_gene: -
abundance: -
j_gene: TRBJ1-3
v_gene: TRBV5-1
CDR3nt: TGCGCCAGCAGCTTGGAAGGGGACTCTGGAAACACCATATATTTT
CDR3aa: CASSLEGDSGNTIYF

d_gene: -
abundance: once
j_gene: TRBJ1-5
v_gene: TRBV2
CDR3nt: TGTGCCAGCAGTGAAGACAGTTCCAATCAGCCCCAGCATTTT
CDR3aa: CASSEDSSNQPQHF

d_gene: TRBD1
abundance: -
j_gene: TRBJ2-2
v_gene: TRBV9
CDR3nt: TGTGCCAGCAGCGACGACAGGGGCTACACCGGGGAGCTGTTTTTT
CDR3aa: CASSDDRGYTGELFF

d_gene: -
abundance: -
j_gene: TRBJ2-3
v_gene: TRBV4-2
CDR3nt: TGTGCCAGCAGCCAAGATAAAGATACGCAGTATTTT
CDR3aa: CASSQDKDTQYF

d_gene: TRBD1
abundance: once
j_gene: TRBJ2-3
v_gene: TRBV5-1
CDR3nt: TGCGCCAGCAGCCGGAGGACAGGGTTGGGCACAGATACGCAGTATTTT
CDR3aa: CASSRRTGLGTDTQYF

d_gene: -
abundance: -
j_gene: TRBJ1-1
v_gene: TRBV30
CDR3nt: TGTGCCTGGAGTGTACAGCCGATTAACACTGAAGCTTTCTTT
CDR3aa: CAWSVQPINTEAFF

d_gene: TRBD1
abundance: once
j_gene: TRBJ1-5
v_gene: TRBV4-1
CDR3nt: TGCGCCAGCAGCCCTGGACAGGGAAGTCAGCCCCAGCATTTT
CDR3aa: CASSPGQGSQPQHF

d_gene: -
abundance: few
j_gene: TRBJ1-1
v_gene: TRBV6-5
CDR3nt: TGTGCCAGCAGTCGGACACATAACACTGAAGCTTTCTTT
CDR3aa: CASSRTHNTEAFF

d_gene: -
abundance: -
j_gene: TRBJ1-2
v_gene: TRBV30
CDR3nt: TGTGCCTGGAAATTACAGGTTAACTATGGCTACACCTTC
CDR3aa: CAWKLQVNYGYTF

d_gene: TRBD2
abundance: -
j_gene: TRBJ2-5
v_gene: TRBV30
CDR3nt: TGTGCCTGGGGTGGGGCTAGCGGGGGAAGGGAGACCCAGTACTTC
CDR3aa: CAWGGASGGRETQYF

d_gene: -
abundance: -
j_gene: TRBJ2-2
v_gene: TRBV2
CDR3nt: TGTGCCAGCAGTGACGGGGGAACGGGCACCGGGGAGCTGTTTTTT
CDR3aa: CASSDGGTGTGELFF

d_gene: -
abundance: -
j_gene: TRBJ2-7
v_gene: TRBV5-5
CDR3nt: TGTGCCAGCATACGAGAGGGGGGCGAGGACGAGCAGTACTTC
CDR3aa: CASIREGGEDEQYF

d_gene: -
abundance: -
j_gene: TRBJ2-7
v_gene: TRBV30
CDR3nt: TGTGCCTGGAGTAACAGCGCCGGGGGGCAGTACTTC
CDR3aa: CAWSNSAGGQYF